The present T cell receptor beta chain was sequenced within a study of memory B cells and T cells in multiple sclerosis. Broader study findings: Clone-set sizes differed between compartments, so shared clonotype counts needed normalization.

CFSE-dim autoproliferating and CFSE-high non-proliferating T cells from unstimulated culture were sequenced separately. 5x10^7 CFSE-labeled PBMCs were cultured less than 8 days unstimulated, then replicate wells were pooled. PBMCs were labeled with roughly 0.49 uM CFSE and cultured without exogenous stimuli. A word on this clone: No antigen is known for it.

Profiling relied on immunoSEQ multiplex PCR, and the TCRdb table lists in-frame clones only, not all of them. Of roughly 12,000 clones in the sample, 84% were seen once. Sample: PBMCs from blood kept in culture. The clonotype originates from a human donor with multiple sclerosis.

CDR3 in DNA: TGTGCCAGTAGTATAAGGGGTCCTCCGACTACCTATGGCTACACCTTC. The encoded protein is CASSIRGPPTTYGYTF. The genes are TRBV19 and TRBJ1-2, with D possibly being TRBD1 (5 bases). Trimming left V 2 bases short and J 4 bases short, with 17 bases between. The CDR3 loop spans 16 amino acids. The V gene's germline CDR1 is LNHDA and CDR2 SQIVND (reference sequence).